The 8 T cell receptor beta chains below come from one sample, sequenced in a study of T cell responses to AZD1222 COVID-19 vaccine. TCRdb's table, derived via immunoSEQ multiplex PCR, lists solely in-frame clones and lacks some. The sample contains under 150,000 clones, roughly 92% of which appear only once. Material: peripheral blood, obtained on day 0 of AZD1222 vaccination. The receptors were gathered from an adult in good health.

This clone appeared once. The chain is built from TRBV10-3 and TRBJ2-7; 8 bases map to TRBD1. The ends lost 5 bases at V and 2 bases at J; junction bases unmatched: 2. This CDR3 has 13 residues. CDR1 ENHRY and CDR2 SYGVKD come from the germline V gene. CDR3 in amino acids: CAISPGQAYEQYF. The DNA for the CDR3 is TGTGCCATCAGTCCGGGACAGGCCTACGAGCAGTACTTC.

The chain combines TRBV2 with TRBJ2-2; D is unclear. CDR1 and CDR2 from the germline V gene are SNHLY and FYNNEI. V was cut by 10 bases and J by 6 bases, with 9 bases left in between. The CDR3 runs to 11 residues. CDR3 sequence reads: CATLKAGELFF. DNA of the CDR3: TGTGCCACACTAAAGGCCGGGGAGCTGTTTTTT. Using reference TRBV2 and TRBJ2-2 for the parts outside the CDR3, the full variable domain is EPEVTQTPSHQVTQMGQEVILRCVPISNHLYFYWYRQILGQKVEFLVSFYNNEISEKSEIFDDQFSVERPDGSNFTLKIRSTKLEDSAMYFCATLKAGELFFGEGSRLTVL.

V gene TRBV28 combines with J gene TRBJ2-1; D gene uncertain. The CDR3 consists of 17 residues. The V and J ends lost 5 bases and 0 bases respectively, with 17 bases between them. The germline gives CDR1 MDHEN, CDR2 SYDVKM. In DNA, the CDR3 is TGTGCCAGCAGTACCACTGTCGGCCTTCACTCCTACAATGAGCAGTTCTTC. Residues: CASSTTVGLHSYNEQFF.

CDR3 region: CASSRGTAYYEQYF. CDR3 nucleotide sequence: TGTGCCAGCAGCCGCGGGACAGCATACTACGAGCAGTACTTC. This chain connects TRBV7-2 to TRBJ2-7; perhaps TRBD1 as D (7 bases). Per the germline V gene, CDR1 is SGHTA and CDR2 is FQGNSA. With 5 bases removed from V and 3 bases from J, the gap between germline ends came to 14 bases. The CDR3 contains 14 residues. Based on the CDR3 plus reference TRBV7-2 and TRBJ2-7, the full variable domain is GAGVSQSPSNKVTEKGKDVELRCDPISGHTALYWYRQSLGQGLEFLIYFQGNSAPDKSGLPSDRFSAERTGGSVSTLTIQRTQQEDSAVYLCASSRGTAYYEQYFGPGTRLTVT.

CDR3 sequence reads: CASSGMSGGRSEQYF. DNA for the CDR3: TGTGCCAGCAGCGGGATGAGCGGGGGCCGCTCTGAGCAGTACTTC. This chain joins TRBV5-4 and TRBJ2-7; 8 bases map to TRBD2. V was clipped by 4 bases and J by 7 bases; unmatched bases: 13. The CDR3 has 15 amino acids. The germline V gene encodes CDR1 SGHNT and CDR2 YYREEE (reference sequence).

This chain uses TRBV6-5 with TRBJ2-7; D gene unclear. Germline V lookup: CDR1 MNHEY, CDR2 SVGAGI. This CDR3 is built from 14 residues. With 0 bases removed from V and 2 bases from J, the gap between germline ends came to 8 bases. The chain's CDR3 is CASSYSAGAYEQYF. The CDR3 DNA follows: TGTGCCAGCAGTTACTCGGCCGGCGCCTACGAGCAGTACTTC.

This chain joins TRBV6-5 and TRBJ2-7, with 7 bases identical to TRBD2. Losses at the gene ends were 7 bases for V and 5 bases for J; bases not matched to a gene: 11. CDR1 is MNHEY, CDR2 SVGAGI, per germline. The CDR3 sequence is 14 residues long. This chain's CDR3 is CASTPRLAVHEQYF. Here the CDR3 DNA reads TGTGCCAGCACCCCGCGGCTAGCGGTCCACGAGCAGTACTTC.

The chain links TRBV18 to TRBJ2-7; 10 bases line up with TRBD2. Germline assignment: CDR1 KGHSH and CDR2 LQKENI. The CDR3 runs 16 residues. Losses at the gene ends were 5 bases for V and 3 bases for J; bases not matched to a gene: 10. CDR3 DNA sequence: TGTGCCAGCTCAGTCTTGAGCGGGAGGGCCGGCTACGAGCAGTACTTC. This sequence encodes CASSVLSGRAGYEQYF. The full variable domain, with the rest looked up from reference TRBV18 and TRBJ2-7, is NAGVMQNPRHLVRRRGQEARLRCSPMKGHSHVYWYRQLPEEGLKFMVYLQKENIIDESGMPKERFSAEFPKEGPSILRIQQVVRGDSAAYFCASSVLSGRAGYEQYFGPGTRLTVT.